A single sample is the source of the 26 T cell receptor beta chains below, sequenced in a study of sequential checkpoint blockade in melanoma. The treatment denotes: randomized to nivolumab then ipilimumab (arm A) or the reverse (arm B). Clones were read by immunoSEQ multiplex PCR, and TCRdb kept only the in-frame ones, dropping some. Of several thousand clones listed, less than 25% are singletons. Material: tumor tissue (inferred from file names), obtained from a patient given nivolumab and ipilimumab in sequence. These receptors came from a human donor with melanoma.

This sequence joins TRBV29-1 and TRBJ2-1, with TRBD2 matching 9 bases. Germline-derived CDR1 and CDR2 are SQVTM and ANQGSEA. The CDR3 has 18 residues. Trimming at V came to 0 bases and at J to 6 bases, leaving 15 bases not matched to a gene. CDR3 coding DNA: TGCAGCGTTGAAGACCCCCGACTAGCGGCCCTCCACCCCAATGAGCAGTTCTTC. Encoded protein: CSVEDPRLAALHPNEQFF.

The genes are TRBV4-1 and TRBJ2-5; TRBD2 matches 14 bases. The CDR3 sequence is 16 residues long. CDR1 is MGHRA and CDR2 is YSYEKL in the germline V gene. The junction had 4 bases not matched to a gene; V was cut back by 2 bases and J by 5 bases. CDR3 in DNA: TGCGCCAGCAGCCAAACCGGGACTAGCGGGAGTGAGACCCAGTACTTC. It codes for CASSQTGTSGSETQYF.

V is TRBV6-8 and J is TRBJ2-7, with TRBD2 identical over 8 bases. The ends lost 6 bases at V and 4 bases at J; junction bases unmatched: 11. There are 15 residues in the CDR3. CDR1 is MNHGY, CDR2 SAAAGT, per germline. CDR3 sequence (DNA): TGTGCCAGCAGCAAGGGACTAGGTTCCCTTTACGAGCAGTACGTC. Its protein product is CASSKGLGSLYEQYV.

The rearrangement joins TRBV9 to TRBJ2-3, with D perhaps TRBD2 (6 bases). This CDR3 has 14 residues. Germline CDR1 and CDR2: SGDLS and YYNGEE. The V gene lost 2 bases and the J gene lost 2 bases, with 9 bases spanning the gap. The CDR3 nucleotides are TGTGCCAGCAGCGTGACTAGGTACACAGATACGCAGTATTTT. This codes for CASSVTRYTDTQYF.

This chain uses TRBV11-3 with TRBJ2-1; D gene uncertain. The CDR3 consists of 14 residues. V lost 0 bases to trimming and J lost 0 bases, with 3 bases between them. The germline gives CDR1 SGHNT, CDR2 YENEEA. In DNA, the CDR3 is TGTGCCAGCAGCTTAGACCCCTCCTACAATGAGCAGTTCTTC. It specifies CASSLDPSYNEQFF.

This clone was seen more than once but under ten times. The chain couples TRBV7-6 to TRBJ2-5, with D perhaps matching TRBD2 (6 bases). In germline, CDR1 is SGHVS, CDR2 FNYEAQ. Between the trimmed V and J ends, which lost 5 bases and 5 bases, there was a span of 18 bases. The CDR3 consists of 15 residues. The CDR3 region is CASSSSGPREETQYF. As DNA, the CDR3 is TGTGCCAGCAGCAGTAGTGGGCCCCGGGAGGAGACCCAGTACTTC.

V and J are TRBV14 and TRBJ2-1; 7 bases line up with TRBD2. V was pared by 4 bases and J by 6 bases, with 9 bases of the junction left unmatched. The CDR3 extends over 15 amino acids. Germline values: CDR1 SGHDN, CDR2 FVKESK. The CDR3 is CASSLGPGGFNEQFF. In DNA, the CDR3 is TGTGCCAGCAGCCTCGGACCCGGGGGGTTCAATGAGCAGTTCTTC.

In its sample, this clone was seen a few times. The V and J genes are TRBV10-3 and TRBJ2-1; TRBD1 aligns across 12 bases. The CDR3 has 15 residues. The junction had 12 bases not matched to a gene; V was cut back by 10 bases and J by 8 bases. Per the germline V gene, CDR1 is ENHRY and CDR2 is SYGVKD. The CDR3 region has the DNA TGTGCCAGCCGAAAAACCGGGACAGGGGGCTATGAGCAGTTCTTC. This sequence encodes CASRKTGTGGYEQFF.

This sequence joins TRBV6-8 and TRBJ2-3, with 11 bases that match TRBD2. This CDR3 has 16 residues. Unmatched junction bases numbered 6, after V lost 2 bases and J lost 5 bases. Germline loops: CDR1 MNHGY, CDR2 SAAAGT. CDR3 sequence (DNA): TGTGCCAGCAGTTACACGATAACTAGCGGGGGAGATACGCAGTATTTT. Translation: CASSYTITSGGDTQYF.

By its share, this clone is large. The chain joins TRBV6-8 to TRBJ2-1, with TRBD2 identical over 7 bases. After removal of 6 bases from V and 15 bases from J, the junction contained 14 bases not matched to a gene. CDR1 and CDR2 (germline): MNHGY, SAAAGT. The CDR3 runs to 13 residues. The CDR3 DNA is TGTGCCAGCAGAGAGCGGGAACTTGGCAACCCGTTCTTC. Translated: CASRERELGNPFF.

This chain joins TRBV10-2 and TRBJ2-1; D gene uncertain. Germline CDR1 is WSHSY and CDR2 is SAAADI. This CDR3 is 15 amino acids long. Deletions cut 4 bases from V and 4 bases from J, with 14 bases between. In DNA form, the CDR3 reads TGCGCCAGCAGTGTTGGCTTACCTAGATACAATGAGCAGTTCTTC. Its translation is CASSVGLPRYNEQFF.

This clone was recorded a few times. CDR3 DNA sequence: TGTGCCAGCAGCTTAGGCGGCACCTACGAGCAGTACGTC. This encodes CASSLGGTYEQYV. The chain couples TRBV13 to TRBJ2-7; no clear D gene. Germline V gene data show CDR1 as PRHDT and CDR2 as FYEKMQ (reference sequence). V dropped 0 bases and J dropped 2 bases, with 5 bases sitting between them. This CDR3 has 13 residues.

V and J are TRBV5-1 and TRBJ2-1, with D perhaps matching TRBD2 (6 bases). The CDR3 is made up of 15 amino acids. Per the germline V gene, CDR1 is SGHRS and CDR2 is YFSETQ. Trimming removed 7 bases from V and 6 bases from J, with 20 bases in between. CDR3 nucleotides: TGCGCCAGCGGAGACGAGGGAGGAATGGGCAATGAGCAGTTCTTC. Its protein product is CASGDEGGMGNEQFF.

This clone is labeled as medium-sized (0.01 to 0.1%). The chain links TRBV6-8 to TRBJ2-2; D call uncertain. The CDR3 loop spans 12 amino acids. Per germline, CDR1 MNHGY and CDR2 SAAAGT. V lost 5 bases, J lost 6 bases, and 7 bases lay in between. CDR3 residues: CASSNYPGELFF. The DNA of the CDR3 is TGTGCCAGCAGTAACTACCCCGGGGAGCTGTTTTTT.

Remarks on this clone: A read error may produce the germline difference seen at one junction end. V is TRBV6-8 and J is TRBJ2-1; D call uncertain. This CDR3 comprises 14 residues. Germline V lookup: CDR1 MNHGY, CDR2 SAAAGT. Written as DNA, the CDR3 is TGTGCCAGCAGTGACTCGAACGTAGGCGGTGAGCAGTTCTTC. Residues: CASSDSNVGGEQFF.

This clone has a count of ten or more. The rearrangement joins TRBV11-3 to TRBJ1-1; no clear D. V was cut by 0 bases and J by 1 base, with 6 bases left in between. Germline V CDR1 and CDR2: SGHNT, YENEEA. The CDR3 totals 14 residues. This CDR3 reads CASSLDPRNTEAFF. The CDR3 DNA reads as TGTGCCAGCAGCTTAGATCCGAGGAACACTGAAGCTTTCTTT.

This clone was picked up a small number of times. The chain employs TRBV27 and TRBJ2-3; 7 positions agree with TRBD1. CDR1 and CDR2 (germline): MNHEY, SMNVEV (reference sequence). This CDR3 spans 18 amino acids. The J segment lost 2 bases and the V segment lost 3 bases, leaving 14 bases of the junction unmatched. CDR3 protein: CASSFFTPGQSITDTQYF. The CDR3 DNA follows: TGTGCCAGCAGTTTTTTCACGCCGGGACAGAGTATCACAGATACGCAGTATTTT.

The chain links TRBV11-3 to TRBJ2-1; 13 bases align to TRBD2. The junction had 5 bases not matched to a gene; V was cut back by 5 bases and J by 4 bases. This CDR3 contains 16 residues. Germline loops: CDR1 SGHNT, CDR2 YENEEA. CDR3 DNA: TGTGCCAGCAGCATGGGACTAGCGGGGATTTACAATGAGCAGTTCTTC. Encoded protein: CASSMGLAGIYNEQFF.

CDR3 DNA sequence: TGTGCCAGCGGTCTAATCTATGGCTACACCTTC. Residues: CASGLIYGYTF. V is TRBV12-5 and J is TRBJ1-2; no definite D call. The CDR3 is 11 amino acids. Germline lookup yields CDR1 LGHNT and CDR2 FRNRAP.

This sequence joins TRBV12-5 and TRBJ1-5; 7 nucleotides agree with TRBD1. In germline, CDR1 is LGHNT, CDR2 FRNRAP. This CDR3 is 14 amino acids long. CDR3 sequence: CASTEGQRNQPQHF. In DNA form, the CDR3 reads TGTGCCAGCACCGAGGGACAGCGCAATCAGCCCCAGCATTTT.

The rearrangement links TRBV28 to TRBJ2-2; 8 positions match TRBD2. Germline V lookup: CDR1 MDHEN, CDR2 SYDVKM. CDR3 length: 15 amino acids. J was trimmed by 5 bases and V by 6 bases; bases with no gene match: 8. Written as DNA, the CDR3 is TGTGCCAGCAGGTCCGGGACTAGGGAGACCGGGGAGCTGTTTTTT. It codes for CASRSGTRETGELFF.

This clone has a handful of counts. V gene TRBV9 combines with J gene TRBJ2-3; D might be TRBD1 or TRBD2, each matching 5 bases. The CDR3 totals 15 residues. Trimming cost V 0 bases and J 0 bases, with 8 bases left between them. Per the germline V gene, CDR1 is SGDLS and CDR2 is YYNGEE. The CDR3 spells CASSVEGTSTDTQYF. The CDR3 nucleotides are TGTGCCAGCAGCGTAGAGGGGACCAGCACAGATACGCAGTATTTT.

This chain joins TRBV11-3 and TRBJ2-7; D possibly corresponds to TRBD2 (6 bases). This CDR3 comprises 15 residues. V lost 2 bases to trimming and J lost 2 bases, with 13 bases between them. In germline, CDR1 is SGHNT, CDR2 YENEEA. The CDR3 nucleotides are TGTGCCAGCAGCTTAAGGGACGGGGAGGCCTACGAGCAGTACGTC. Protein product: CASSLRDGEAYEQYV.

This chain uses TRBV5-1 with TRBJ2-1, with 8 bases aligning to TRBD2. V lost 4 bases, J lost 4 bases, and 7 bases stayed unmatched. This CDR3 is built from 15 residues. Germline CDR1 SGHRS, CDR2 YFSETQ. In DNA, the CDR3 is TGCGCCAGCAGCGCCCCTCTAGCGGGTTACAATGAGCAGTTCTTC. This translates into CASSAPLAGYNEQFF.

This clone was seen a handful of times. This chain joins TRBV5-1 and TRBJ1-2; a possible D gene is TRBD1 (5 bases). Germline V lookup: CDR1 SGHRS, CDR2 YFSETQ. V lost 4 bases to trimming and J lost 1 base, with 14 bases between them. The CDR3 loop spans 15 amino acids. In DNA form, the CDR3 reads TGCGCCAGCAGCATCGGCGGGGGTTATAACTATGGCTACACCTTC. Translation gives CASSIGGGYNYGYTF.

The J gene is TRBJ2-3, the V gene TRBV7-6, with D possibly TRBD2 on 6 matching bases. The CDR3 covers 15 residues. Germline V gene data show CDR1 as SGHVS and CDR2 as FNYEAQ. V was cut by 4 bases and J by 4 bases, with 15 bases left in between. This CDR3 is CASSSMVGRSDTQYF. The CDR3 region has the DNA TGTGCCAGCAGCTCCATGGTGGGGAGGTCAGATACGCAGTATTTT.